These 30 T cell receptor beta chains share one sample of origin, sequenced in a study of shared clonotypes between healthy human individuals. The method was immunoSEQ multiplex PCR; TCRdb's version includes in-frame clones alone and lacks a portion of them. The data hold about 2.1 million clones, with roughly 93% observed a single time. Naive CD8 cells comprised CD45RO-negative, CCR7-positively selected cells, excluding terminally differentiated effector memory CD45RA+ cells. The sample taken for sequencing was naive CD8+ T cells from PBMCs. Receptor source: a man aged 18-30 years in good health. Some clones in this sample may be carry-over from other donors' samples.

The chain couples TRBV11-2 to TRBJ2-7, with D tentatively TRBD1 (7 bases). The CDR3 extends over 19 amino acids. CDR1 is SGHAT, CDR2 FQNNGV, per germline. V lost 0 bases and J lost 0, with 21 bases in between. DNA of the CDR3: TGTGCCAGCAGCTTAGAAGAGGTGGAGGGGGCTGAACCCTCCTACGAGCAGTACTTC. Amino acids: CASSLEEVEGAEPSYEQYF.

This clone has a handful of counts. Other DNA sequences in the sample encode the same CDR3. The chain couples TRBV2 to TRBJ1-1; D is uncertain. Germline-derived CDR1 and CDR2 are SNHLY and FYNNEI. CDR3 size: 13 residues. V was clipped by 3 bases and J by 5 bases, with 10 bases between them. CDR3 sequence reads: CASSEGFGTEAFF. The CDR3 nucleotides are TGTGCCAGCAGTGAGGGGTTTGGGACTGAAGCTTTCTTT. The full variable domain, rest sourced from reference TRBV2 and TRBJ1-1, is EPEVTQTPSHQVTQMGQEVILRCVPISNHLYFYWYRQILGQKVEFLVSFYNNEISEKSEIFDDQFSVERPDGSNFTLKIRSTKLEDSAMYFCASSEGFGTEAFFGQGTRLTVV.

J is TRBJ2-1 and V is TRBV6-6; 13 bases match TRBD2. This CDR3 has 16 amino acids. V lost 4 bases, J lost 6 bases, and 6 bases stayed unmatched. From germline, CDR1 is MNHNY and CDR2 SVGAGI (reference sequence). As DNA, the CDR3 is TGTGCCAGCAGTTCGAGGACTAGCGGGAGCCCCAATGAGCAGTTCTTC. This gives the protein CASSSRTSGSPNEQFF.

This sequence joins TRBV5-4 and TRBJ2-2; D not resolved. The CDR3 is 14 amino acids. CDR1 SGHNT and CDR2 YYREEE come from the germline V gene (reference sequence). V was shortened by 1 base and J by 5 bases, with 9 bases between the two germline ends. CDR3 DNA sequence: TGTGCCAGCAGCTTGCTAGAGAGGACCGGGGAGCTGTTTTTT. This sequence encodes CASSLLERTGELFF.

The chain couples TRBV10-2 to TRBJ2-3; 7 nucleotides agree with TRBD1. This CDR3 is 15 amino acids long. Germline V gene sequence: CDR1 WSHSY, CDR2 SAAADI. J gave up 1 base and V 8 bases, and 9 bases lay outside the gene matches. The CDR3 loop is CASEENRGRTDTQYF. The DNA for the CDR3 is TGCGCCAGCGAAGAAAACAGGGGACGCACAGATACGCAGTATTTT.

Of note for this clone: One end of the junction does not line up with germline, which may come from a read error. This sequence joins TRBV29-1 and TRBJ2-7; either TRBD1 or TRBD2 may supply D (6 bases each). Germline values: CDR1 SQVTM, CDR2 ANQGSEA. CDR3 length: 16 amino acids. The CDR3 protein is CSVRGSGLAPSHEQYF. Written as DNA, the CDR3 is TGCAGCGTAAGGGGGAGCGGGCTAGCGCCCTCCCACGAGCAGTACTTC.

The chain links TRBV19 to TRBJ1-1; 8 nucleotides match TRBD1. The CDR3 consists of 15 residues. Unmatched junction bases numbered 6, after V lost 6 bases and J lost 0 bases. Germline values: CDR1 LNHDA, CDR2 SQIVND (reference sequence). In DNA form, the CDR3 reads TGTGCCAGTAGAGGGGACAGGTTATTGAACACTGAAGCTTTCTTT. Translated: CASRGDRLLNTEAFF. The full variable domain, rest sourced from reference TRBV19 and TRBJ1-1, is DGGITQSPKYLFRKEGQNVTLSCEQNLNHDAMYWYRQDPGQGLRLIYYSQIVNDFQKGDIAEGYSVSREKKESFPLTVTSAQKNPTAFYLCASRGDRLLNTEAFFGQGTRLTVV.

This rearrangement joins TRBV7-9 to TRBJ2-7, with D maybe TRBD2 (6 bases). Looked up from germline, CDR1 is SEHNR and CDR2 is FQNEAQ (reference sequence). The CDR3 has 16 amino acids. The V and J ends lost 5 bases and 0 bases respectively, with 17 bases between them. The CDR3 reads CASSQLAASTSYEQYF. DNA for the CDR3: TGTGCCAGCAGCCAACTAGCTGCGAGTACCTCCTACGAGCAGTACTTC. The full variable domain, rest sourced from reference TRBV7-9 and TRBJ2-7, is DTGVSQNPRHKITKRGQNVTFRCDPISEHNRLYWYRQTLGQGPEFLTYFQNEAQLEKSRLLSDRFSAERPKGSFSTLEIQRTEQGDSAMYLCASSQLAASTSYEQYFGPGTRLTVT.

The chain couples TRBV6-5 to TRBJ2-2, with D possibly TRBD1 on 6 matching bases. The CDR3 runs 15 residues. Between the trimmed V and J ends, which lost 8 bases and 6 bases, there was a span of 19 bases. The V gene's germline CDR1 is MNHEY and CDR2 SVGAGI. CDR3 loop: CASGLGGVGSGELFF. The CDR3 DNA reads TGTGCCAGCGGTCTTGGGGGCGTGGGCTCCGGGGAGCTGTTTTTT.

The chain recombines TRBV29-1 with TRBJ2-7, with D uncertain. The CDR3 covers 12 residues. Germline V CDR1 and CDR2: SQVTM, ANQGSEA. V shed 1 base and J shed 2 bases, with 6 bases lying between them. The CDR3 loop reads CSVEVHPYEQYF. In DNA form, the CDR3 reads TGCAGCGTTGAAGTCCACCCCTACGAGCAGTACTTC.

Note on this clone: At the DNA level, this CDR3 is encoded by other sequences in the same sample as well. The chain's CDR3 is CASSLVREQYF. In nucleotides, the CDR3 is TGTGCCAGCAGTTTGGTTCGCGAGCAGTACTTC. The chain recombines TRBV28 with TRBJ2-7; D call uncertain. Looked up from germline, CDR1 is MDHEN and CDR2 is SYDVKM. This CDR3 comprises 11 residues. Trimming pared 3 bases from V and 6 bases from J, leaving 6 bases between.

This clone came up once. The chain employs TRBV27 and TRBJ2-2; 9 nucleotides line up with TRBD1. This CDR3 contains 14 residues. CDR1 and CDR2 (germline): MNHEY, SMNVEV (reference sequence). The V and J ends lost 10 bases and 7 bases, in that order; junction bases with no gene match: 10. The CDR3 DNA is TGTGCCACCCGACCGGGACAGGGAAGCGGGGAGCTGTTTTTT. As protein: CATRPGQGSGELFF.

Details on this clone: This specimen includes other DNA sequences encoding the same CDR3. J is TRBJ1-1 and V is TRBV27, with D perhaps matching TRBD1 (5 bases). The CDR3 consists of 15 residues. Germline CDR1 MNHEY, CDR2 SMNVEV (reference sequence). V was cut by 1 base and J by 2 bases, with 11 bases left in between. This chain's CDR3 is CASSLWAGINTEAFF. The DNA for the CDR3 is TGTGCCAGCAGTTTATGGGCAGGGATAAACACTGAAGCTTTCTTT.

The chain has TRBV28 and TRBJ2-1, with 8 nucleotides matching TRBD2. This CDR3 spans 16 amino acids. Germline CDR1 reads MDHEN; CDR2 reads SYDVKM. With 3 bases clipped from V and 3 bases from J, the junction kept 7 bases outside the gene matches. The CDR3 spells CASSFLAGTHYNEQFF. The CDR3 nucleotides read TGTGCCAGCAGTTTTCTAGCGGGTACACACTACAATGAGCAGTTCTTC.

The chain joins TRBV19 to TRBJ2-1; D is perhaps TRBD1 (6 bases). The germline V and J ends were trimmed by 3 bases and 1 base, with 19 bases remaining between them. Germline V gives CDR1 LNHDA, CDR2 SQIVND (reference sequence). The CDR3 is 18 amino acids. The CDR3: CASSITQGPIGSYNEQFF. CDR3 in DNA: TGTGCCAGTAGTATCACTCAGGGGCCCATCGGATCCTACAATGAGCAGTTCTTC.

This sequence joins TRBV7-2 and TRBJ2-7; the match to TRBD2 covers 11 bases. The length of the CDR3 is 16 residues. The V gene end was trimmed by 1 base and the J gene end by 4 bases; junction bases not matched to a gene: 6. Germline V CDR1 and CDR2: SGHTA, FQGNSA. The CDR3 protein is CASSLGTSGSGYEQYF. The CDR3 nucleotides are TGTGCCAGCAGCTTAGGAACTAGCGGGAGTGGTTACGAGCAGTACTTC. Filled out from reference TRBV7-2 and TRBJ2-7, the complete variable domain reads GAGVSQSPSNKVTEKGKDVELRCDPISGHTALYWYRQSLGQGLEFLIYFQGNSAPDKSGLPSDRFSAERTGGSVSTLTIQRTQQEDSAVYLCASSLGTSGSGYEQYFGPGTRLTVT.

The sample holds one count of this clone. This rearrangement joins TRBV29-1 to TRBJ2-7; TRBD2 aligns across 7 bases. In germline, CDR1 is SQVTM, CDR2 ANQGSEA. Unmatched junction bases numbered 16, after V lost 8 bases and J lost 0 bases. This CDR3 has 16 amino acids. The DNA for the CDR3 is TGCAGCCAGGGAGGGGTCGACGCGGGGAGCTCCTACGAGCAGTACTTC. Its protein is CSQGGVDAGSSYEQYF.

The genes are TRBV7-6 and TRBJ1-1; D is possibly TRBD1 (5 bases). The CDR3 extends over 14 amino acids. Germline V gene sequence: CDR1 SGHVS, CDR2 FNYEAQ. Trimming stripped 6 bases from V and 3 bases from J, with 14 bases between. CDR3: CASRRGRFDTEAFF. The DNA for the CDR3 is TGTGCCAGCAGAAGGGGTCGTTTCGACACTGAAGCTTTCTTT.

V and J are TRBV7-9 and TRBJ2-7; possibly TRBD2 for D (5 bases). The CDR3 contains 18 residues. The V end was cut by 5 bases, the J end by 0 bases, with 23 bases between. Germline V gives CDR1 SEHNR, CDR2 FQNEAQ (reference sequence). The CDR3 protein is CASSPTPPSGISSYEQYF. For the CDR3, the DNA is TGTGCCAGCAGCCCCACCCCCCCGAGCGGAATTAGCTCCTACGAGCAGTACTTC.

The chain employs TRBV28 and TRBJ2-7, with D perhaps given as TRBD1 or TRBD2 (5 bases each). Germline V gene sequence: CDR1 MDHEN, CDR2 SYDVKM. V lost 3 bases and J lost 3, with 15 bases in between. This CDR3 spans 15 amino acids. CDR3 DNA: TGTGCCAGCAGTTTCGGGACGGATGAGGGCTACGAGCAGTACTTC. It encodes CASSFGTDEGYEQYF.

The chain combines TRBV11-2 with TRBJ1-2; D remains unclear. The CDR3 sequence is 12 residues long. V was pared by 5 bases and J by 5 bases, with 9 bases between. Germline V gene sequence: CDR1 SGHAT, CDR2 FQNNGV. CDR3 loop: CASSDPVYGYTF. The CDR3 DNA follows: TGTGCCAGCAGCGACCCCGTTTATGGCTACACCTTC.

The chain combines TRBV28 with TRBJ2-1; D is perhaps TRBD1 (5 bases). The CDR3 runs 16 residues. V lost 5 bases to trimming and J lost 4 bases, with 18 bases between them. CDR1 MDHEN and CDR2 SYDVKM come from the germline V gene. CDR3 region: CASSPPIRTKYNEQFF. CDR3 nucleotide sequence: TGTGCCAGCAGTCCCCCTATTAGGACAAAGTACAATGAGCAGTTCTTC.

V and J are TRBV5-4 and TRBJ2-7; D possibly matches TRBD1 or TRBD2 (5 bases each). Deletions cut 0 bases from V and 7 bases from J, with 20 bases between. CDR3 length: 16 residues. Germline V gene data show CDR1 as SGHNT and CDR2 as YYREEE (reference sequence). CDR3 nucleotide sequence: TGTGCCAGCAGCTTGGGTATTGGGACCCCACAATGGGAGCAGTACTTC. This sequence encodes CASSLGIGTPQWEQYF.

A few counts support this clone. This same CDR3 is encoded by further DNA sequences in the sample. The chain joins TRBV27 to TRBJ2-7; D unclear. Trimming took 6 bases from V and 4 from J, leaving 13 bases between them. The CDR3 sequence is 13 residues long. The germline V gene has CDR1 MNHEY and CDR2 SMNVEV (reference sequence). In DNA, the CDR3 is TGTGCCAGCAGCTTAGGCCGCCCGTACGAGCAGTACTTC. Amino acids: CASSLGRPYEQYF.

The sample holds a few counts of this clone. The V call is TRBV7-9, the J call TRBJ1-1, with TRBD1 matching over 9 bases. The CDR3 runs to 14 residues. The ends lost 2 bases at V and 4 bases at J; junction bases unmatched: 2. Germline V lookup: CDR1 SEHNR, CDR2 FQNEAQ (reference sequence). The CDR3 here is CASSLRQGVTEAFF. CDR3 coding DNA: TGTGCCAGCAGCTTACGACAGGGGGTCACTGAAGCTTTCTTT.

V is TRBV28 and J is TRBJ2-7, with no clear D. V lost 3 bases, J lost 1 base, and 19 bases lay in between. The CDR3 length is 17 residues. Germline V lookup: CDR1 MDHEN, CDR2 SYDVKM. As DNA, the CDR3 is TGTGCCAGCAGTTTCACTCTCTCCGACACCAGTTCCTACGAGCAGTACTTC. This codes for CASSFTLSDTSSYEQYF.

V gene TRBV7-9 combines with J gene TRBJ2-5; 11 nucleotides line up with TRBD2. With V trimmed by 7 bases and J by 0 bases, 7 bases remained unmatched. The germline V gene has CDR1 SEHNR and CDR2 FQNEAQ (reference sequence). The length of the CDR3 is 16 residues. The CDR3 region is CASNRASGGNQETQYF. The CDR3 DNA sequence: TGTGCCAGCAACAGGGCTAGCGGGGGGAACCAAGAGACCCAGTACTTC.

The chain uses TRBV27 and TRBJ1-3; 8 bases are a match to TRBD1. The CDR3 loop spans 14 amino acids. The V gene's germline CDR1 is MNHEY and CDR2 SMNVEV (reference sequence). V was clipped by 7 bases and J by 4 bases; unmatched bases: 6. The CDR3 DNA reads TGTGCCAGCACCTCAGGGGGCGCAGGAAACACCATATATTTT. As protein: CASTSGGAGNTIYF.

The chain joins TRBV5-1 to TRBJ2-2, with D hard to call. This CDR3 has 14 amino acids. In germline, CDR1 is SGHRS, CDR2 YFSETQ. The V gene lost 1 base and the J gene lost 1 base, with 5 bases spanning the gap. The CDR3 region is CASSLFRNTGELFF. CDR3 DNA: TGCGCCAGCAGCTTGTTCAGGAACACCGGGGAGCTGTTTTTT.

This clone was seen a few times. The rearrangement links TRBV29-1 to TRBJ2-6; tentatively, D is TRBD2 (6 bases). CDR1 is SQVTM, CDR2 ANQGSEA, per germline. The length of the CDR3 is 15 residues. The V and J ends lost 2 bases and 1 base respectively, with 9 bases between them. The CDR3 bases are TGCAGCGTTGAATCGGGACTTTCTGGGGCCAACGTCCTGACTTTC. Its protein is CSVESGLSGANVLTF.